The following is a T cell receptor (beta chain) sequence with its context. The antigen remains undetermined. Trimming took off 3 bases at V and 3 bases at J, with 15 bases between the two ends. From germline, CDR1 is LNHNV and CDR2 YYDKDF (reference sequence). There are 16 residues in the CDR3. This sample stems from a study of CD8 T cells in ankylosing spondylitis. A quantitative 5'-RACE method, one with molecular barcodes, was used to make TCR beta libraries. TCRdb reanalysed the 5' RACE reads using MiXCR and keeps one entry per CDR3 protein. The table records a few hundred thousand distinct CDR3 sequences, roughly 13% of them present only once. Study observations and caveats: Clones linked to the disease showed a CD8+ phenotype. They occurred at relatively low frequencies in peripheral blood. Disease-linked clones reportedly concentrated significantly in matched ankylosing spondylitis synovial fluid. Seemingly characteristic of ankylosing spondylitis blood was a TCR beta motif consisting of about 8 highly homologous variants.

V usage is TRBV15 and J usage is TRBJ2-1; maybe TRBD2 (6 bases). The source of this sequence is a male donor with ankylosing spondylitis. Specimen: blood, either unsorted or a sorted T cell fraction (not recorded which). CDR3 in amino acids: CATSRRRDWNYNEQFF. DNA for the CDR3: TGTGCCACCAGCAGGAGAAGGGACTGGAACTACAATGAGCAGTTCTTC.